Below are 17 T cell receptor beta chains sequenced from a single sample in a study of beta chain features in type 1 diabetes. Broader study findings: All four CD4+ subsets from Type 1 diabetes patients carried moderately but significantly shorter TCRB CDR3s.

Isolated RNA was reverse transcribed in full, so expressed TCRB transcripts were sequenced. Only in-frame clones appear in the TCRdb table, and some are missing; sequencing was by immunoSEQ multiplex PCR. The sample includes about 660,000 clones, about 14% of them seen just once. These receptors' antigens are unknown. The sample comprised naive CD4+ T cells from blood. The origin of the receptors is a man aged 18 to 29 with type 1 diabetes.

In its sample, this clone was seen a few times. The V gene is TRBV7-9, the J gene TRBJ2-1; 8 positions agree with TRBD2. Losses at the gene ends were 3 bases for V and 9 bases for J; bases not matched to a gene: 4. The CDR3 has 13 amino acids. The germline V gene encodes CDR1 SEHNR and CDR2 FQNEAQ (reference sequence). The CDR3 is CASSFGRASEQFF. CDR3 sequence (DNA): TGTGCCAGCAGCTTCGGGAGGGCAAGTGAGCAGTTCTTC.

This chain links TRBV18 with TRBJ1-2; 10 bases align to TRBD1. The CDR3 totals 14 residues. The ends lost 4 bases at V and 7 bases at J; junction bases unmatched: 6. The V gene's germline CDR1 is KGHSH and CDR2 LQKENI. The CDR3, as DNA: TGTGCCAGCTCACACGACAGGGGGCAAGGTGGCTACACCTTC. Amino acids: CASSHDRGQGGYTF. The complete variable domain, with remaining parts taken from reference TRBV18 and TRBJ1-2, reads NAGVMQNPRHLVRRRGQEARLRCSPMKGHSHVYWYRQLPEEGLKFMVYLQKENIIDESGMPKERFSAEFPKEGPSILRIQQVVRGDSAAYFCASSHDRGQGGYTFGSGTRLTVV.

This chain links TRBV6-5 with TRBJ2-2, with a tentative D call TRBD1 (6 bases). The CDR3 runs to 14 residues. The germline gives CDR1 MNHEY, CDR2 SVGAGI. Trimming removed 10 bases at V and 4 bases at J, with 16 bases between. The CDR3 sequence: CATRWTEGTGELFF. The CDR3 DNA reads as TGTGCCACGCGCTGGACAGAGGGCACCGGGGAGCTGTTTTTT.

The chain is built from TRBV29-1 and TRBJ1-4; no clear D. The germline CDR1 and CDR2 sequences are SQVTM and ANQGSEA. Trimming pared 4 bases from V and 6 bases from J, leaving 9 bases between. This CDR3 region has 12 residues. The CDR3: CSVAGQDEKLFF. CDR3 sequence (DNA): TGCAGCGTTGCGGGTCAGGATGAAAAACTGTTTTTT.

This clone came up a few times. The genes are TRBV29-1 and TRBJ1-4, with TRBD1 matching 9 bases. Germline V gene data show CDR1 as SQVTM and CDR2 as ANQGSEA. V lost 8 bases, J lost 11 bases, and 9 bases stayed unmatched. The CDR3 extends over 12 amino acids. The CDR3 spells CSLPGTGGKLFF. The CDR3 coding sequence is TGCAGCCTACCCGGAACAGGGGGCAAACTGTTTTTT.

This clone was observed a few times. The chain couples TRBV7-9 to TRBJ2-7; weak D call: TRBD2 (6 bases). Germline assignment: CDR1 SEHNR and CDR2 FQNEAQ (reference sequence). V was pared by 4 bases and J by 3 bases, with 13 bases between. The CDR3 spans 14 residues. CDR3: CASSSGTRFYEQYF. The CDR3 DNA is TGTGCCAGCAGCTCGGGGACTCGGTTCTACGAGCAGTACTTC. The full variable domain, completed using reference TRBV7-9 and TRBJ2-7, is DTGVSQNPRHKITKRGQNVTFRCDPISEHNRLYWYRQTLGQGPEFLTYFQNEAQLEKSRLLSDRFSAERPKGSFSTLEIQRTEQGDSAMYLCASSSGTRFYEQYFGPGTRLTVT.

Of note for this clone: Other DNA variants within this sample encode the same CDR3. The gene calls are TRBV20-1 and TRBJ1-4, with D hard to call. The CDR3 spans 10 residues. Germline lookup yields CDR1 DFQATT and CDR2 SNEGSKA (reference sequence). The V end was cut by 3 bases, the J end by 8 bases, with 4 bases between. CDR3 DNA: TGCAGTGCTAGGACAGAAAAACTGTTTTTT. Translation: CSARTEKLFF.

This chain uses TRBV4-1 with TRBJ2-3; D is perhaps TRBD2 (6 bases). The ends were cut back, 4 bases at V and 1 base at J, with 15 bases in the middle. The CDR3 is made up of 16 amino acids. Germline V gene lookup returns CDR1 MGHRA and CDR2 YSYEKL. CDR3 protein: CASSPPLASGTDTQYF. The CDR3 region has the DNA TGCGCCAGCAGCCCGCCTCTAGCGTCTGGCACAGATACGCAGTATTTT.

The chain employs TRBV19 and TRBJ1-4; TRBD1 agrees at 7 bases. The trim removed 7 bases at V and 3 bases at J, leaving 8 bases unmatched. Germline V CDR1 and CDR2: LNHDA, SQIVND (reference sequence). The CDR3 has 15 amino acids. The CDR3 spells CASTDSTGPNEKLFF. In nucleotides, the CDR3 is TGTGCCAGTACCGACTCGACAGGGCCTAATGAAAAACTGTTTTTT.

The sample holds a few counts of this clone. V and J are TRBV4-3 and TRBJ2-7, with TRBD1 identical over 9 bases. Germline V CDR1 and CDR2: LGHNA, YSLEER. Trimming removed 4 bases from V and 4 bases from J; junction bases left unmatched: 8. The CDR3 runs 15 residues. In nucleotides, the CDR3 is TGCGCCAGCAGCCGGGCCCGGGACAGGGTTTACGAGCAGTACTTC. Protein sequence: CASSRARDRVYEQYF.

This clone appeared a few times. This chain uses TRBV4-1 with TRBJ2-2, with 11 bases identical to TRBD1. Trimming at V came to 4 bases and at J to 4 bases, leaving 5 bases not matched to a gene. The germline gives CDR1 MGHRA, CDR2 YSYEKL. CDR3 size: 16 residues. The DNA for the CDR3 is TGCGCCAGCAGCCTCCGGGACAGGGGGAGCACCGGGGAGCTGTTTTTT. Its translation: CASSLRDRGSTGELFF.

This clone was detected only a few times. This chain links TRBV30 with TRBJ1-1; D not certain. V shed 6 bases and J shed 0 bases, with 8 bases lying between them. CDR3 size: 12 residues. Looked up from germline, CDR1 is GTSNPN and CDR2 is SVGIG (reference sequence). CDR3 sequence (DNA): TGTGCCTGTAATCGGATGAACACTGAAGCTTTCTTT. It yields the protein CACNRMNTEAFF. Looking up the rest from reference TRBV30 and TRBJ1-1 gives the full variable domain: SQTIHQWPATLVQPVGSPLSLECTVEGTSNPNLYWYRQAAGRGLQLLFYSVGIGQISSEVPQNLSASRPQDRQFILSSKKLLLSDSGFYLCACNRMNTEAFFGQGTRLTVV.

The rearrangement joins TRBV11-1 to TRBJ1-5; the match to TRBD1 covers 7 bases. CDR3 length: 15 residues. After removal of 4 bases from V and 4 bases from J, the junction contained 7 bases not matched to a gene. The germline gives CDR1 SGHAT, CDR2 FQDESV (reference sequence). In DNA form, the CDR3 reads TGTGCCAGCAGCTCCGGGACAGAACTAAATCAGCCCCAGCATTTT. Translated: CASSSGTELNQPQHF.

The rearrangement links TRBV25-1 to TRBJ1-3, with 7 bases aligning to TRBD1. This CDR3 spans 15 amino acids. Germline trimming cut 8 bases from V and 0 bases from J; bases unmatched to any gene: 7. CDR1 and CDR2 (germline): MGHDK, SYGVNS. The CDR3 DNA reads TGTGCCAGCCTTTCCCGGACAGGCTCTGGAAACACCATATATTTT. It encodes CASLSRTGSGNTIYF.

The chain is built from TRBV7-2 and TRBJ2-7, with 9 bases aligning to TRBD2. The CDR3 totals 15 residues. The junction had 8 bases not matched to a gene; V was cut back by 8 bases and J by 0 bases. Germline CDR1 SGHTA, CDR2 FQGNSA. The CDR3 sequence is CASGPAGGVSYEQYF. The CDR3 bases are TGTGCCAGCGGACCCGCGGGGGGGGTCTCCTACGAGCAGTACTTC.

Only a few counts were recorded for this clone. The chain uses TRBV25-1 and TRBJ2-7; tentatively, D is TRBD2 (5 bases). There are 12 residues in the CDR3. The V gene's germline CDR1 is MGHDK and CDR2 SYGVNS. The germline V and J ends were trimmed by 2 bases and 8 bases, with 10 bases remaining between them. DNA of the CDR3: TGTGCCAGCAGTGAAACCCCGGGGAAGCAGTACTTC. Translated, it gives CASSETPGKQYF.

This clone was seen a few times. The chain carries TRBV7-9 and TRBJ1-1; 9 nucleotides match TRBD1. The CDR3 has 12 amino acids. Germline V gene lookup returns CDR1 SEHNR and CDR2 FQNEAQ (reference sequence). Trimming removed 5 bases from V and 6 bases from J; junction bases left unmatched: 1. The chain's CDR3 is CASSRQGAEAFF. The DNA of the CDR3 is TGTGCCAGCAGCCGACAGGGGGCTGAAGCTTTCTTT.